This entry features one T cell receptor beta chain sequence. Its antigen is not identified. Losses at the gene ends were 10 bases for V and 1 base for J; bases not matched to a gene: 2. Germline CDR1 ENHRY, CDR2 SYGVKD. The CDR3 runs to 13 residues. This entry comes from a study of cytomegalovirus exposure and HLA in healthy donors. Study-level information: An early data release held tens of millions of unique TCRs from HLA-typed donors. 81% of 398 genotyped donors fell in the Caucasian-associated ancestry cluster.

60 Vbeta and 13 Jbeta primers were used in PCR. Profiling relied on immunoSEQ multiplex PCR, and the TCRdb table lists in-frame clones only, not all of them. The sample comprises more than 95,000 clones, approximately 78% of which are singletons, and approximately 2% rests with the top ten. The study's findings and limits: A later analysis found that most CMV-associated TCR beta chains appeared HLA-restricted.

The chain couples TRBV10-3 to TRBJ2-3; 10 bases line up with TRBD2. The sequence was collected from a woman aged 40 to 50 in good health and CMV-seronegative. Sample: PBMCs. The CDR3 here is CATGTSGTDTQYF. The CDR3 coding sequence is TGTGCCACCGGGACTAGCGGCACAGATACGCAGTATTTT.